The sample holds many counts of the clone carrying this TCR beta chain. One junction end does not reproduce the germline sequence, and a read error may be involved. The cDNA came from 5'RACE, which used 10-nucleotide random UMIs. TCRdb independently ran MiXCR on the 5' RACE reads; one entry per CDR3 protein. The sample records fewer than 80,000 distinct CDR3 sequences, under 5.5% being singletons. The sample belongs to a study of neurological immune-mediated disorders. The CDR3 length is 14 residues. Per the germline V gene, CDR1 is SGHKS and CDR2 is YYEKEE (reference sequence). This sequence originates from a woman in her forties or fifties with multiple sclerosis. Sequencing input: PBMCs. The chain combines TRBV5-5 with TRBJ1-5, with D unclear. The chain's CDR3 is CASSLHSSNHPQHF. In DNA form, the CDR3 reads TGTGCCAGCAGCCTCCACTCTAGCAATCACCCCCAGCATTTT.